The sequence of this T cell receptor (beta chain) was determined in a study of cytomegalovirus exposure and HLA in healthy donors. Study-wide results and caveats: It was reported in a later analysis that an Asian-associated ancestry cluster showed fewer N-insertions than the 666-donor mean. Prior analysis indicated that the majority of TCR beta V segments exhibited productivity approximately 87% or approximately 30% of the time. A later analysis showed that HLA-associated TCR beta chains had undergone more clonal expansion than equally common others.

The PCR used 60 Vbeta and 13 Jbeta primers. Some clones are missing from TCRdb's copy, which holds only in-frame ones; the method was immunoSEQ multiplex PCR. The specimen's table records about 110,000 clones. A note on this clone: Antigen: not known.

This receptor was identified in a man in his late teens or twenties in good health and CMV-seronegative. Sample: PBMCs.

CDR3 coding DNA: TGTGCCAGCAGTTTACCGGCGGCTATGAACACTGAAGCTTTCTTT. This codes for CASSLPAAMNTEAFF. V gene TRBV28 combines with J gene TRBJ1-1, with no clear D. CDR3 length equals 15 residues. CDR1 is MDHEN and CDR2 is SYDVKM in the germline V gene. Trimming cost V 2 bases and J 0 bases, with 10 bases left between them.